This T cell receptor (beta chain) was identified during a study of OX40 agonist ivuxolimab in advanced cancers. Overall study context: Two patients with cutaneous melanoma and one with hepatocellular carcinoma, three in total, showed partial responses. Study findings and constraints: Both blood CD4+ and CD8+ T cells showed clonal growth by week 6 at 0.1 to 3.0 mg/kg. On average, CD8+ T cells had more expanded clones than CD4+.

As regards this clone: Its antigen is still unknown.

Only in-frame clones appear in the TCRdb table, and some are missing; sequencing was by immunoSEQ multiplex PCR. The sample has 60,000 or so clones, 80% to 90% seen once. This TCR was recovered from an adult with an advanced solid tumor such as melanoma, head and neck, liver or kidney cancer. Sequencing was performed on CD4+ or CD8+ T cells sorted from blood, taken in a trial of the OX40 agonist ivuxolimab.

The CDR3 DNA reads as TGTGCCAGCAGCCAAAAGGACAGGGGCGAGCAGTACTTC. Its protein is CASSQKDRGEQYF. V and J are TRBV16 and TRBJ2-7; the match to TRBD1 covers 9 bases. Germline CDR1 reads KGHSY; CDR2 reads FQNENV. The junction had 2 bases not matched to a gene; V was cut back by 2 bases and J by 6 bases. CDR3 length equals 13 residues.